Listed below are T cell receptor beta chains from one sample, sequenced in a study of HIV-infected patients and healthy controls. Each CDR3 protein gets one entry after TCRdb re-called the 5' RACE reads with MiXCR. The sample holds tens of thousands of distinct CDR3 sequences, 7.5% to 10% seen once. The sample taken for sequencing was blood. All receptors derive from an adult in good health. CDR3s include the opening cysteine and the closing phenylalanine or tryptophan. A D gene is named only where the DNA matches it firmly. Only some rows state a clone size, as once, few, many or a class for expanded clones.

NA,TRBV9,many,TRBJ2-2,CASSVQDRQNTGELFF,TGTGCCAGCAGCGTACAGGACAGACAGAACACCGGGGAGCTGTTTTTT
NA,TRBV19,many,TRBJ1-1,CASRWWNTEAFF,TGTGCCAGTAGATGGTGGAACACTGAAGCTTTCTTT
NA,TRBV19,many,TRBJ1-2,CATLSGGTNYGYTF,TGTGCCACCCTAAGCGGGGGAACGAACTATGGCTACACCTTC
NA,TRBV3-1,NA,TRBJ1-1,CASSPGVTEAFF,TGTGCCAGCAGCCCTGGGGTCACTGAAGCTTTCTTT
TRBD1,TRBV5-1,medium-sized,TRBJ2-1,CASSSGTGDFHNEQFF,TGCGCCAGCAGCTCCGGTACAGGGGATTTTCACAATGAGCAGTTCTTC
TRBD2,TRBV10-3,many,TRBJ2-3,CAIRASSGGGSDTQYF,TGTGCCATCAGGGCCTCTAGCGGGGGGGGGTCAGATACGCAGTATTTT
TRBD2,TRBV29-1,NA,TRBJ2-3,CSVGYLAGGKDTQYF,TGCAGCGTTGGATATTTAGCGGGGGGTAAAGATACGCAGTATTTT
TRBD1,TRBV10-2,few,TRBJ1-5,CASRKDRDSNQPQHF,TGCGCCAGCAGGAAGGACAGGGATAGCAATCAGCCCCAGCATTTT
TRBD2,TRBV20-1,NA,TRBJ2-7,CSATSGGYEQYF,TGCAGTGCAACTAGCGGGGGCTACGAGCAGTACTTC
NA,TRBV30,many,TRBJ1-2,CAWMPTYYGYTF,TGTGCCTGGATGCCTACCTACTATGGCTACACCTTC
NA,TRBV5-6,medium-sized,TRBJ1-1,CASNLVNTEAFF,TGTGCCAGCAATTTGGTGAACACTGAAGCTTTCTTT
TRBD2,TRBV12-3/TRBV12-4,NA,TRBJ2-1,CASSLWTSGGYNEQFF,TGTGCCAGCAGTCTCTGGACTAGCGGGGGATACAATGAGCAGTTCTTC
NA,TRBV12-3/TRBV12-4,many,TRBJ1-2,CASSLSLAVYGYTF,TGTGCCAGCAGTCTTTCACTAGCTGTCTATGGCTACACCTTC
TRBD2,TRBV10-3,NA,TRBJ2-1,CAIRGLAGGEQFF,TGTGCCATCAGAGGACTAGCGGGGGGTGAGCAGTTCTTC
TRBD1,TRBV20-1,many,TRBJ2-6,CSAWTGSGANVLTF,TGCAGTGCTTGGACAGGGTCTGGGGCCAACGTCCTGACTTTC
NA,TRBV27,few,TRBJ2-7,CASGANFYEQYF,TGTGCCAGCGGGGCAAACTTCTACGAGCAGTACTTC
NA,TRBV6-1,few,TRBJ1-5,CASSIQGYSNQPQHF,TGTGCCAGCAGCATTCAGGGGTATAGCAATCAGCCCCAGCATTTT
NA,TRBV30,NA,TRBJ2-3,CAWSPGGARDTQYF,TGTGCCTGGAGTCCAGGGGGGGCCAGAGATACGCAGTATTTT
TRBD2,TRBV29-1,NA,TRBJ2-3,CSVFLAGGALNTDTQYF,TGCAGCGTCTTCCTAGCGGGGGGGGCCCTCAACACAGATACGCAGTATTTT
TRBD2,TRBV18,many,TRBJ2-3,CASSPGTSGALGTDTQYF,TGTGCCAGCTCACCGGGGACTAGCGGAGCCCTTGGCACAGATACGCAGTATTTT
NA,TRBV6-1,many,TRBJ2-3,CATARTWVTDTQYF,TGTGCCACCGCCCGGACGTGGGTCACAGATACGCAGTATTTT
NA,TRBV19,many,TRBJ1-1,CASSTPAAEAFF,TGTGCCAGTAGTACCCCGGCGGCTGAAGCTTTCTTT
TRBD1,TRBV20-1,many,TRBJ1-1,CSAHRGLNTEAFF,TGCAGTGCGCACAGGGGACTGAACACTGAAGCTTTCTTT
NA,TRBV20-1,many,TRBJ1-1,CSASTWGEAFF,TGCAGTGCTAGTACCTGGGGGGAAGCTTTCTTT
NA,TRBV7-8,many,TRBJ2-7,CASSPRTVGGYEQYF,TGTGCCAGCAGCCCAAGGACAGTCGGGGGGTACGAGCAGTACTTC
TRBD1,TRBV12-3/TRBV12-4,NA,TRBJ2-5,CASSPGQLQETQYF,TGTGCCAGCAGTCCGGGACAGCTTCAAGAGACCCAGTACTTC
NA,TRBV12-3/TRBV12-4,many,TRBJ1-5,CASSMQAMGPGSNQPQHF,TGTGCCAGCAGCATGCAGGCCATGGGGCCCGGGAGCAATCAGCCCCAGCATTTT
TRBD1,TRBV6-2/TRBV6-3,once,TRBJ2-2,CASSRGQGNTGELFF,TGTGCCAGCAGCCGCGGACAGGGTAACACCGGGGAGCTGTTTTTT
TRBD1,TRBV10-3,medium-sized,TRBJ1-1,CAISGQGTPEAFF,TGTGCCATCAGTGGACAGGGTACCCCTGAAGCTTTCTTT
NA,TRBV29-1,many,TRBJ1-1,CSGVDSHTEAFF,TGCAGCGGAGTGGACAGTCACACTGAAGCTTTCTTT
NA,TRBV12-3/TRBV12-4,many,TRBJ1-1,CASSLTENTEAFF,TGTGCCAGCAGTTTAACCGAGAACACTGAAGCTTTCTTT
TRBD1,TRBV7-9,many,TRBJ1-4,CASSYRGFREKLFF,TGTGCCAGCAGCTACAGGGGCTTCCGTGAAAAACTGTTTTTT
NA,TRBV5-4,many,TRBJ2-3,CASSLGHWADTQYF,TGTGCCAGCAGCTTGGGACATTGGGCAGATACGCAGTATTTT
NA,TRBV6-5,many,TRBJ1-5,CASSLTGTLYSNQPQHF,TGTGCCAGCAGTCTGACCGGGACCCTTTATAGCAATCAGCCCCAGCATTTT
NA,TRBV6-5,few,TRBJ1-1,CASSSDRALEAFF,TGTGCCAGCAGTTCCGACAGAGCCCTTGAAGCTTTCTTT
TRBD1,TRBV2,NA,TRBJ2-3,CASRLGQGTDTQYF,TGTGCCAGCAGATTAGGACAGGGTACAGATACGCAGTATTTT
TRBD2,TRBV5-6,few,TRBJ2-7,CASIPRGDSYEQYF,TGTGCCAGCATCCCGCGGGGGGACTCCTACGAGCAGTACTTC
TRBD1,TRBV2,many,TRBJ1-5,CASSAEQGSNQPQHF,TGTGCCAGCAGTGCTGAACAGGGGTCCAATCAGCCCCAGCATTTT
NA,TRBV9,NA,TRBJ1-2,CASSVGTAPNYGYTF,TGTGCCAGCAGCGTAGGAACAGCCCCGAACTATGGCTACACCTTC
NA,TRBV6-4,many,TRBJ2-3,CASSEGSTDTQYF,TGTGCCAGCAGTGAGGGGAGCACAGATACGCAGTATTTT
TRBD1,TRBV6-2/TRBV6-3,many,TRBJ1-5,CASSDPGQRNQPQHF,TGTGCCAGCAGTGATCCGGGACAGCGCAATCAGCCCCAGCATTTT
NA,TRBV20-1,NA,TRBJ2-7,CSARATAYEQYF,TGCAGTGCTAGAGCGACAGCCTACGAGCAGTACTTC
TRBD2,TRBV6-1,NA,TRBJ2-1,CASSLTSGDYNEQFF,TGTGCCAGCAGTCTTACTAGCGGGGATTACAATGAGCAGTTCTTC
TRBD1,TRBV7-9,many,TRBJ1-2,CASSLVGVPGQDRYTF,TGTGCCAGCAGCTTAGTTGGGGTCCCGGGACAGGACCGCTACACCTTC